This TCR beta chain was recorded in a study of blood T cell repertoires in COVID-19. Study details: Samples representing acute and convalescent COVID-19 were sourced from the United States, Italy and Spain.

This clone was recorded only once. Enrollees, about 18 to 90 years old, lived in approximately 25 US areas. Assignments of participants to cohorts depended upon their own reported clinical history. Profiled with immunoSEQ multiplex PCR; TCRdb holds only in-frame clones, not every one. Here the sample spans 250,000 or so clones, around 89% being singletons. The sequencing input was PBMCs or T cells enriched from blood (not recorded which). This TCR was sampled from a middle-aged woman with acute COVID-19.

This CDR3 is CASRTAGGFGEQFF. CDR3 coding DNA: TGTGCCAGTAGGACAGCGGGGGGGTTCGGTGAGCAGTTCTTC. The J gene is TRBJ2-1, the V gene TRBV19; 10 positions match TRBD2. The CDR3 spans 14 residues. With V trimmed by 6 bases and J by 9 bases, 8 bases remained unmatched. The germline gives CDR1 LNHDA, CDR2 SQIVND (reference sequence).